This TCR beta chain was retrieved from a study of CD8 T cells in Susac syndrome. The length of the CDR3 is 16 residues. Losses at the gene ends were 4 bases for V and 7 bases for J; bases not matched to a gene: 13. Germline V gene sequence: CDR1 LNHNV, CDR2 YYDKDF (reference sequence). Whole-study findings and limits: Susac-specific public clones found in total CD8+ repertoires numbered 15 to 20, and those in CD8+ TEMRA repertoires numbered several.

A quantity of about 0.5 to 1 ug RNA underwent reverse transcription using random hexamers. TCRdb independently ran MiXCR on the immunoSEQ multiplex PCR reads; one entry per CDR3 protein. Of some 96,000 distinct CDR3 sequences listed, 95% are singletons. Note on this clonotype: Its specificity is unknown.

Sequencing targeted TCR beta in blood CD8+ and CD4+ T cells. The chain has TRBV15 and TRBJ2-1; TRBD1 agrees at 7 bases. The TCR originated in a human donor with Susac syndrome. Source material: CD8+ T cells from PBMCs. CDR3 nucleotides: TGTGCCACCAGCATGGGAAGGGGGCTTGGTGATAATGAGCAGTTCTTC. Protein: CATSMGRGLGDNEQFF.